This passage covers 24 T cell receptor beta chains from one sample sequenced in a study of cytomegalovirus exposure and HLA in healthy donors. The study ran its PCR with 60 Vbeta and 13 Jbeta primers. Method: immunoSEQ multiplex PCR; TCRdb's copy keeps in-frame clones and lacks some. The table lists around 89,000 clones, about 74% of them singletons, with roughly 3% in the top ten. Sequences were obtained from PBMCs. The receptors derive from a man aged 35 to 55 in good health and CMV-seronegative.

V is TRBV19 and J is TRBJ1-2; maybe TRBD1 (5 bases). This CDR3 is 13 amino acids long. V lost 8 bases and J lost 3, with 13 bases in between. Germline CDR1 is LNHDA and CDR2 is SQIVND (reference sequence). In nucleotides, the CDR3 is TGTGCCAGTCCAGGGTGGGAGGACTATGGCTACACCTTC. Encoded protein: CASPGWEDYGYTF.

This clone was counted only a few times. The chain joins TRBV6-1 to TRBJ1-2; D perhaps matches TRBD1 (5 bases). The ends were cut back, 5 bases at V and 1 base at J, with 8 bases in the middle. Germline CDR1 MNHNS, CDR2 SASEGT. This CDR3 is built from 13 residues. CDR3 DNA sequence: TGTGCCAGCAGTTCGACAGATAACTATGGCTACACCTTC. It specifies CASSSTDNYGYTF.

V usage is TRBV2 and J usage is TRBJ2-1, with a weak D call TRBD2 (5 bases). The CDR3 consists of 11 residues. The germline gives CDR1 SNHLY, CDR2 FYNNEI. The germline V and J ends were trimmed by 8 bases and 8 bases, with 10 bases remaining between them. The CDR3 reads CASGGWDEQFF. The DNA for the CDR3 is TGTGCCAGCGGAGGTTGGGATGAGCAGTTCTTC. The variable domain in full, with the rest retrieved from reference TRBV2 and TRBJ2-1, is EPEVTQTPSHQVTQMGQEVILRCVPISNHLYFYWYRQILGQKVEFLVSFYNNEISEKSEIFDDQFSVERPDGSNFTLKIRSTKLEDSAMYFCASGGWDEQFFGPGTRLTVL.

V usage is TRBV5-6 and J usage is TRBJ2-4; 8 bases agree with TRBD1. CDR1 and CDR2 (germline): SGHDT, YYEEEE. Trimming at V came to 5 bases and at J to 0 bases, leaving 7 bases not matched to a gene. This CDR3 contains 16 residues. CDR3 loop: CASSQGASLAKNIQYF. The CDR3 DNA reads as TGTGCCAGCAGTCAGGGGGCGTCCTTAGCCAAAAACATTCAGTACTTC. The whole variable domain, remainder taken from reference TRBV5-6 and TRBJ2-4, is DAGVTQSPTHLIKTRGQQVTLRCSPKSGHDTVSWYQQALGQGPQFIFQYYEEEERQRGNFPDRFSGHQFPNYSSELNVNALLLGDSALYLCASSQGASLAKNIQYFGAGTRLSVL.

Note on this clone: The junction departs from the called germline gene at one end, perhaps through a read error. The CDR3 loop is CASTGVDYGYPF. CDR3 bases: TGCGCCAGCACGGGAGTAGACTATGGCTACCCCTTC. The V gene is TRBV10-2, the J gene TRBJ1-2; D is ambiguous. CDR1 is WSHSY, CDR2 SAAADI, per germline. The CDR3 is made up of 12 amino acids.

The chain uses TRBV19 and TRBJ1-3; no definite D call. The V gene lost 6 bases and the J gene lost 4 bases, with 7 bases spanning the gap. The CDR3 has 12 amino acids. Looked up from germline, CDR1 is LNHDA and CDR2 is SQIVND (reference sequence). This CDR3 is CASSLGGNTIYF. The CDR3 region has the DNA TGTGCCAGTAGCCTGGGCGGAAACACCATATATTTT.

The chain recombines TRBV7-9 with TRBJ1-1, with D maybe TRBD1 (6 bases). V lost 2 bases, J lost 3 bases, and 10 bases lay in between. The germline V gene has CDR1 SEHNR and CDR2 FQNEAQ (reference sequence). The CDR3 runs 14 residues. CDR3 bases: TGTGCCAGCAGCTTAAGTTCAGGGGACACTGAAGCTTTCTTT. Translated, it gives CASSLSSGDTEAFF.

The genes are TRBV28 and TRBJ1-2; 8 bases are a match to TRBD1. CDR1 MDHEN and CDR2 SYDVKM come from the germline V gene. V dropped 0 bases and J dropped 2; count of bases not matched to a gene: 2. The CDR3 has 15 residues. The CDR3 region is CASSLWDRANYGYTF. DNA for the CDR3: TGTGCCAGCAGTTTATGGGACAGGGCCAACTATGGCTACACCTTC.

This clone has a handful of counts. The chain links TRBV9 to TRBJ2-1; no clear D gene. The V and J ends lost 0 bases and 8 bases respectively, with 15 bases between them. The CDR3 spans 15 residues. Germline-derived CDR1 and CDR2 are SGDLS and YYNGEE. This CDR3 is CASSVGPTLEHEQFF. CDR3 DNA sequence: TGTGCCAGCAGCGTAGGACCCACCCTAGAGCATGAGCAGTTCTTC.

The chain employs TRBV5-6 and TRBJ1-5, with TRBD1 matching 10 bases. CDR3 size: 12 residues. Unmatched junction bases numbered 3, after V lost 4 bases and J lost 11 bases. Germline-derived CDR1 and CDR2 are SGHDT and YYEEEE. The CDR3 DNA is TGTGCCAGCAGCCGGACAGGGGGGTCCCAGCATTTT. Residues: CASSRTGGSQHF.

The chain recombines TRBV5-4 with TRBJ1-4; D gene unclear. Germline V gene sequence: CDR1 SGHNT, CDR2 YYREEE (reference sequence). V lost 4 bases and J 4 bases, leaving 11 bases between the germline ends. The CDR3 loop spans 14 amino acids. The CDR3 DNA is TGTGCCAGCAGCCTTTTTGCCGGTAATGAAAAACTGTTTTTT. It yields the protein CASSLFAGNEKLFF.

This clone came up a few times. The chain has TRBV18 and TRBJ2-7, with TRBD1 matching 7 bases. Losses at the gene ends were 4 bases for V and 9 bases for J; bases not matched to a gene: 12. CDR1 and CDR2 (germline): KGHSH, LQKENI. The CDR3 runs 14 residues. The CDR3 reads CASSLSTGWVAQYF. CDR3 nucleotides: TGTGCCAGCTCACTCTCGACAGGGTGGGTCGCGCAGTACTTC.

The rearrangement links TRBV11-3 to TRBJ1-6; TRBD1 matches at 9 bases. V lost 5 bases and J lost 7; bases outside the gene matches: 6. Looked up from germline, CDR1 is SGHNT and CDR2 is YENEEA. CDR3 size: 15 residues. The CDR3 bases are TGTGCCAGCAGCCGGGGACAGGGCTCGAATTCACCCCTCCACTTT. Its protein is CASSRGQGSNSPLHF.

The rearrangement joins TRBV7-2 to TRBJ1-2; 9 nucleotides agree with TRBD1. In germline, CDR1 is SGHTA, CDR2 FQGNSA. The CDR3 contains 14 residues. V lost 5 bases, J lost 4 bases, and 5 bases stayed unmatched. The DNA for the CDR3 is TGTGCCAGCAGCCGGGGACAGGGTGGCTATGGCTACACCTTC. Its protein is CASSRGQGGYGYTF.

V is TRBV5-6 and J is TRBJ2-5; D is unclear. This CDR3 comprises 15 residues. The germline gives CDR1 SGHDT, CDR2 YYEEEE. Trimming took off 0 bases at V and 3 bases at J, with 12 bases between the two ends. Here the CDR3 reads CASSLGASPKETQYF. The CDR3 bases are TGTGCCAGCAGCTTGGGGGCGAGCCCTAAAGAGACCCAGTACTTC.

The V and J genes are TRBV5-1 and TRBJ2-5; the match to TRBD2 covers 8 bases. CDR1 and CDR2 (germline): SGHRS, YFSETQ. Unmatched junction bases numbered 2, after V lost 0 bases and J lost 4 bases. The CDR3 is 14 amino acids. The CDR3 nucleotides read TGCGCCAGCAGCTTGGAGGGGACTAGAGAGACCCAGTACTTC. Translating gives CASSLEGTRETQYF.

The chain recombines TRBV21-1 with TRBJ2-3; TRBD2, the table's D call, was not compared with the DNA. TRBV21-1 is described as a pseudogene. This CDR3 spans 13 amino acids. The CDR3 DNA reads TGTGCCAGCTCCGGGTTTGTCACAGATACGCAGTATTTT. It encodes CASSGFVTDTQYF.

The V call is TRBV7-9, the J call TRBJ1-1, with 8 bases that match TRBD1. This CDR3 is built from 14 residues. V shed 6 bases, J shed 3 bases, and the junction held 6 bases outside the gene matches. From germline, CDR1 is SEHNR and CDR2 FQNEAQ (reference sequence). The CDR3 sequence: CASRPSGGDTEAFF. For the CDR3, the DNA is TGTGCCAGCAGACCCTCAGGGGGCGACACTGAAGCTTTCTTT.

This clone was recorded once. Other nucleotide sequences from this sample produce the same CDR3. The chain couples TRBV2 to TRBJ2-3; 9 bases are a match to TRBD1. This CDR3 has 15 amino acids. J was trimmed by 4 bases and V by 6 bases; bases with no gene match: 8. Germline CDR1 SNHLY, CDR2 FYNNEI. CDR3 sequence: CASRVDRGGPDTQYF. CDR3 bases: TGTGCCAGCAGGGTGGACAGGGGAGGTCCAGATACGCAGTATTTT.

Judged by abundance, this clone is medium-sized (0.01 to 0.1%). The rearrangement joins TRBV6-4 to TRBJ1-5, with 10 nucleotides matching TRBD1. Germline CDR1 and CDR2: MRHNA and SNTAGT. The V and J ends lost 3 bases and 5 bases, in that order; junction bases with no gene match: 4. This CDR3 region has 15 residues. The DNA of the CDR3 is TGTGCCAGCAGTGAGCGGACAGGGGGGGATCAGCCCCAGCATTTT. It codes for CASSERTGGDQPQHF.

This sequence joins TRBV9 and TRBJ2-2; 7 bases fit TRBD1. The CDR3 totals 16 residues. CDR1 is SGDLS and CDR2 is YYNGEE in the germline V gene. Trimming cost V 0 bases and J 3 bases; bases outside gene matches: 5. The chain's CDR3 is CASSVEGRGHTGELFF. The CDR3 DNA reads TGTGCCAGCAGCGTAGAGGGAAGGGGGCACACCGGGGAGCTGTTTTTT.

The V and J genes are TRBV6-1 and TRBJ1-5; possibly TRBD1 for D (6 bases). The V end lost 6 bases, the J end lost 3 bases, and 12 bases lay between the germline ends. Germline V lookup: CDR1 MNHNS, CDR2 SASEGT. The CDR3 sequence is 14 residues long. The CDR3 protein is CASSFGQINQPQHF. For the CDR3, the DNA is TGTGCCAGCAGCTTCGGACAGATCAATCAGCCCCAGCATTTT.

This rearrangement joins TRBV7-2 to TRBJ1-6, with TRBD1 matching over 8 bases. From germline, CDR1 is SGHTA and CDR2 FQGNSA. The trim removed 6 bases at V and 7 bases at J, leaving 5 bases unmatched. This CDR3 has 14 residues. CDR3 in DNA: TGTGCCAGCAGACAGGGGGGGAGGAATTCACCCCTCCACTTT. This codes for CASRQGGRNSPLHF.

CDR3 bases: TGCGCCAGCAGCCCTGCCAGGGGGAACACCGGGGAGCTGTTTTTT. This encodes CASSPARGNTGELFF. This rearrangement joins TRBV5-1 to TRBJ2-2, with D maybe TRBD1 (6 bases). The CDR3 spans 15 residues. In germline, CDR1 is SGHRS, CDR2 YFSETQ. Trimming removed 4 bases from V and 1 base from J, with 11 bases in between. Drawing the rest from reference TRBV5-1 and TRBJ2-2, the complete variable domain is KAGVTQTPRYLIKTRGQQVTLSCSPISGHRSVSWYQQTPGQGLQFLFEYFSETQRNKGNFPGRFSGRQFSNSRSEMNVSTLELGDSALYLCASSPARGNTGELFFGEGSRLTVL.